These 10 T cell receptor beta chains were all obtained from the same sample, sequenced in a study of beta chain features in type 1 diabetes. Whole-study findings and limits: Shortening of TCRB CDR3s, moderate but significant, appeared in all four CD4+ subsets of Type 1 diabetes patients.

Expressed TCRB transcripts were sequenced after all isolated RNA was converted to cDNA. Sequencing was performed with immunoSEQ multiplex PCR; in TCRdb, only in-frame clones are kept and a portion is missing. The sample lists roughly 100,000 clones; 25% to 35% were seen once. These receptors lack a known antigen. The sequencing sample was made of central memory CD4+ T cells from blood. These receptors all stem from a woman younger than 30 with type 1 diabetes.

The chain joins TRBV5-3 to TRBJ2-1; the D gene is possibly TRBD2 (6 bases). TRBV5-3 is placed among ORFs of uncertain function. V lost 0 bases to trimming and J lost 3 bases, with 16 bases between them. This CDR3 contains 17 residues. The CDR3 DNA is TGTGCCAGAAGCTTGGGGTGTAGCCGGGGGAGCTACAATGAGCAGTTCTTC. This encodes CARSLGCSRGSYNEQFF.

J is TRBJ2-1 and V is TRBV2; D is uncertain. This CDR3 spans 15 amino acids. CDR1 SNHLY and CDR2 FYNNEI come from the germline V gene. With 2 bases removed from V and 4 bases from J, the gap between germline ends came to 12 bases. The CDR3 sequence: CASSEFRGIYNEQFF. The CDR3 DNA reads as TGTGCCAGCAGTGAATTCAGAGGAATATACAATGAGCAGTTCTTC.

CDR3 DNA sequence: TGTGCCTGGAGCAAGGGGGACAGAGATCAAGAGACCCAGTACTTC. Protein sequence: CAWSKGDRDQETQYF. V and J are TRBV30 and TRBJ2-5; TRBD1 matches at 7 bases. The length of the CDR3 is 15 residues. Germline V gives CDR1 GTSNPN, CDR2 SVGIG (reference sequence). Trimming cost V 3 bases and J 2 bases; bases outside gene matches: 9.

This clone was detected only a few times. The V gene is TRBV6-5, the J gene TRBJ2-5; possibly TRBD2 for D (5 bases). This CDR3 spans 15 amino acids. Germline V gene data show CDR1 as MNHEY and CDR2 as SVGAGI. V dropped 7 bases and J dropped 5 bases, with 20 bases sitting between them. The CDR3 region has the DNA TGTGCCAGCAAAAACTCGGGATTGGGAGTGGAGACCCAGTACTTC. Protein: CASKNSGLGVETQYF.

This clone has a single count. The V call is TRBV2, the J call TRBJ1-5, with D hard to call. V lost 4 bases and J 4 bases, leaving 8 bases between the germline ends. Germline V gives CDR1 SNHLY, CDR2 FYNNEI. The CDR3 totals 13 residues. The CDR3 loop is CASSATANQPQHF. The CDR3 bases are TGTGCCAGCAGTGCTACAGCTAATCAGCCCCAGCATTTT.

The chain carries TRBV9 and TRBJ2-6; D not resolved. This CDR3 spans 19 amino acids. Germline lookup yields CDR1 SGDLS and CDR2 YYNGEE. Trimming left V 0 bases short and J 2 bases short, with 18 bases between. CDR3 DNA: TGTGCCAGCAGCGTAGACGCCCTAGGCTTTCGCGCTGGGGCCAACGTCCTGACTTTC. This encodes CASSVDALGFRAGANVLTF.

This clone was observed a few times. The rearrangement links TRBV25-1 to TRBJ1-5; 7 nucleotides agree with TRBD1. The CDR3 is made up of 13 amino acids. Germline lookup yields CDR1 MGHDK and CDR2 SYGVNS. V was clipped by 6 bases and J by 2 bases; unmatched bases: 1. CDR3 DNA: TGTGCCAGCAGCACAGGGGGCAATCAGCCCCAGCATTTT. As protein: CASSTGGNQPQHF. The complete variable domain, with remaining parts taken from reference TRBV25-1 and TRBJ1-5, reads EADIYQTPRYLVIGTGKKITLECSQTMGHDKMYWYQQDPGMELHLIHYSYGVNSTEKGDLSSESTVSRIRTEHFPLTLESARPSHTSQYLCASSTGGNQPQHFGDGTRLSIL.

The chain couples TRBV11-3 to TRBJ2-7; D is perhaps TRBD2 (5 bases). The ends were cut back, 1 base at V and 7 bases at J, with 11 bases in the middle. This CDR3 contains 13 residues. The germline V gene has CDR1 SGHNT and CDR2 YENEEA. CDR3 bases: TGTGCCAGCAGCTTAGGGGCCTCGGGGGAGCAGTACGTC. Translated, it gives CASSLGASGEQYV.

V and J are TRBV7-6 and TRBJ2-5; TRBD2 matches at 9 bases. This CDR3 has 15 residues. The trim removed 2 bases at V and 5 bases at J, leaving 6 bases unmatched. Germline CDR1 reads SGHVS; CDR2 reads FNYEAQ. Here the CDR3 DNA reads TGTGCCAGCAGCTTATTTCCTAGCGGGACGGAGACCCAGTACTTC. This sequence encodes CASSLFPSGTETQYF.

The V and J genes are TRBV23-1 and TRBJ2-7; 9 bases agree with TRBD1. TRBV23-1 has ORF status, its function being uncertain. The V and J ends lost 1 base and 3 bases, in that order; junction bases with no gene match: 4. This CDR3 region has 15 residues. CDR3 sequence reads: CASSQFDRGVYEQYF. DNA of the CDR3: TGCGCCAGCAGTCAATTCGACAGGGGGGTCTACGAGCAGTACTTC.